The 27 T cell receptor beta chains below were found in one sample sequenced in a study of blood T cell repertoires in COVID-19. Clones were sequenced by immunoSEQ multiplex PCR, and TCRdb holds only the in-frame ones, with some missing. The sample contains fewer than 350,000 clones, around 88% of which appear only once. Sequenced sample: PBMCs or T cells enriched from blood (not recorded which). These receptors were taken from a woman between 40 and 55 years old who had recovered from COVID-19.

The rearrangement uses TRBV5-1 and TRBJ2-2, with unresolved D. Germline V gene lookup returns CDR1 SGHRS and CDR2 YFSETQ. CDR3 length equals 12 residues. Trimming took off 0 bases at V and 8 bases at J, with 5 bases between the two ends. The DNA of the CDR3 is TGCGCCAGCAGCTTGGAGCGAGGGGAGCTGTTTTTT. This codes for CASSLERGELFF.

The CDR3 region is CASSYVPGGTGELFF. Written as DNA, the CDR3 is TGTGCCAGCAGTTACGTGCCCGGAGGAACCGGGGAGCTGTTTTTT. V gene TRBV6-2 or TRBV6-3 combines with J gene TRBJ2-2, with D possibly TRBD2 on 5 matching bases. This CDR3 has 15 residues. Looked up from germline, CDR1 is MNHEY and CDR2 is SVGEGT. Trimming took off 2 bases at V and 5 bases at J, with 12 bases between the two ends.

The V gene is TRBV11-2, the J gene TRBJ2-5; D perhaps matches TRBD2 (7 bases). The CDR3 length is 15 residues. Germline V gives CDR1 SGHAT, CDR2 FQNNGV. With 7 bases removed from V and 1 base from J, the gap between germline ends came to 16 bases. CDR3 in amino acids: CASTRGGGFQETQYF. CDR3 DNA: TGTGCCAGCACCCGAGGGGGGGGATTCCAAGAGACCCAGTACTTC.

The chain has TRBV30 and TRBJ2-1; TRBD2 agrees at 11 bases. The trim removed 7 bases at V and 3 bases at J, leaving 11 bases unmatched. The germline V gene has CDR1 GTSNPN and CDR2 SVGIG (reference sequence). This CDR3 is 16 amino acids long. Here the CDR3 DNA reads TGTGCCTACTCAAGACCCGGGACTAGCGGCTACAATGAGCAGTTCTTC. Its protein is CAYSRPGTSGYNEQFF.

This chain connects TRBV7-3 to TRBJ2-1; perhaps TRBD2 as D (7 bases). Germline CDR1 is SGHTA and CDR2 is FQGTGA. The CDR3 has 14 residues. V lost 5 bases to trimming and J lost 9 bases, with 17 bases between them. CDR3 protein: CASSILGGASEQFF. In DNA, the CDR3 is TGTGCCAGCAGCATCCTTGGGGGGGCCAGTGAGCAGTTCTTC.

The J gene is TRBJ1-2, the V gene TRBV21-1; the D call in the table, TRBD1, was not verified against the DNA. TRBV21-1 is assigned pseudogene status. The CDR3 is 13 residues long. CDR3: CASTSDRNYGYTF. In DNA form, the CDR3 reads TGTGCCAGCACCTCGGACAGGAACTATGGCTACACCTTC.

The rearrangement links TRBV30 to TRBJ1-3, with unresolved D. Trimming pared 0 bases from V and 0 bases from J, leaving 9 bases between. Germline V gives CDR1 GTSNPN, CDR2 SVGIG (reference sequence). CDR3 length equals 15 residues. CDR3 DNA sequence: TGTGCCTGGAGTGTTAGCTCGAGCTCTGGAAACACCATATATTTT. Amino acid sequence: CAWSVSSSSGNTIYF.

This chain uses TRBV4-1 with TRBJ2-7; tentatively, D is TRBD1 (6 bases). Trimming left V 0 bases short and J 4 bases short, with 13 bases between. The length of the CDR3 is 15 residues. CDR1 and CDR2 (germline): MGHRA, YSYEKL. In nucleotides, the CDR3 is TGCGCCAGCAGCCAAGATAAGGGGGTCGGGTACGAGCAGTACTTC. It translates to CASSQDKGVGYEQYF.

The chain recombines TRBV30 with TRBJ2-4, with D uncertain. CDR3 length: 14 residues. Germline CDR1 GTSNPN, CDR2 SVGIG (reference sequence). Trimming removed 5 bases from V and 0 bases from J, with 11 bases in between. The CDR3 sequence is CAWALRGAKNIQYF. CDR3 in DNA: TGTGCCTGGGCCCTGCGCGGAGCCAAAAACATTCAGTACTTC.

The V and J genes are TRBV6-2 or TRBV6-3 and TRBJ2-7; D call uncertain. V lost 6 bases, J lost 2 bases, and 8 bases lay in between. This CDR3 has 12 amino acids. From germline, CDR1 is MNHEY and CDR2 SVGEGT. The CDR3 spells CASSSQTYEQYF. CDR3 DNA sequence: TGTGCCAGCAGCTCCCAGACCTACGAGCAGTACTTC.

Ten or more counts support this clone. V gene TRBV2 combines with J gene TRBJ2-1; the match to TRBD2 covers 9 bases. Trimming cost V 8 bases and J 7 bases; bases outside gene matches: 15. The CDR3 runs 16 residues. CDR1 and CDR2 (germline): SNHLY, FYNNEI. CDR3 DNA sequence: TGTGCCAGCGCCCCCTACCCAGCGGGAGGTCGGAATGAGCAGTTCTTC. Translation gives CASAPYPAGGRNEQFF.

In its sample, this clone was seen once. The chain links TRBV5-4 to TRBJ1-4; TRBD1 matches at 8 bases. The ends lost 4 bases at V and 5 bases at J; junction bases unmatched: 4. The CDR3 spans 14 residues. CDR1 SGHNT and CDR2 YYREEE come from the germline V gene (reference sequence). CDR3 region: CASSDRQGNEKLFF. CDR3 nucleotides: TGTGCCAGCAGCGATCGACAGGGGAATGAAAAACTGTTTTTT.

The chain is built from TRBV7-2 and TRBJ1-1; the match to TRBD1 covers 9 bases. The CDR3 totals 13 residues. Germline V lookup: CDR1 SGHTA, CDR2 FQGNSA. With 4 bases clipped from V and 5 bases from J, the junction kept 2 bases outside the gene matches. In DNA form, the CDR3 reads TGTGCCAGCAGCTGGACAGGGGATACTGAAGCTTTCTTT. Amino acids: CASSWTGDTEAFF. Looking up the rest from reference TRBV7-2 and TRBJ1-1 gives the full variable domain: GAGVSQSPSNKVTEKGKDVELRCDPISGHTALYWYRQSLGQGLEFLIYFQGNSAPDKSGLPSDRFSAERTGGSVSTLTIQRTQQEDSAVYLCASSWTGDTEAFFGQGTRLTVV.

The chain recombines TRBV7-2 with TRBJ1-6; D perhaps matches TRBD1 (6 bases). The ends were cut back, 1 base at V and 7 bases at J, with 14 bases in the middle. The germline CDR1 and CDR2 sequences are SGHTA and FQGNSA. The length of the CDR3 is 16 residues. This CDR3 is CASSLGTETLNSPLHF. In DNA form, the CDR3 reads TGTGCCAGCAGCTTAGGGACAGAAACACTCAATTCACCCCTCCACTTT.

This sequence joins TRBV18 and TRBJ2-5; D is ambiguous. Germline V lookup: CDR1 KGHSH, CDR2 LQKENI. This CDR3 region has 13 residues. The V end was cut by 2 bases, the J end by 2 bases, with 6 bases between. CDR3 sequence reads: CASSPNYQETQYF. The DNA for the CDR3 is TGTGCCAGCTCACCAAACTATCAAGAGACCCAGTACTTC. Combining the CDR3 with reference TRBV18 and TRBJ2-5 gives the whole variable domain NAGVMQNPRHLVRRRGQEARLRCSPMKGHSHVYWYRQLPEEGLKFMVYLQKENIIDESGMPKERFSAEFPKEGPSILRIQQVVRGDSAAYFCASSPNYQETQYFGPGTRLLVL.

The V gene is TRBV3-1 (or the pseudogene TRBV3-2), the J gene TRBJ1-1; D might be TRBD1 (5 bases). Trimming removed 0 bases from V and 4 bases from J, with 12 bases in between. This CDR3 is built from 15 residues. CDR1 is LGHDT and CDR2 is YNNKEL in the germline V gene (reference sequence). Here the CDR3 DNA reads TGTGCCAGCAGCCAAGATGGGGCTATGGGCACTGAAGCTTTCTTT. This codes for CASSQDGAMGTEAFF.

The V and J genes are TRBV9 and TRBJ2-1, with D maybe TRBD2 (6 bases). There are 15 residues in the CDR3. The germline V gene encodes CDR1 SGDLS and CDR2 YYNGEE. V was shortened by 3 bases and J by 3 bases, with 13 bases between the two germline ends. CDR3 in amino acids: CASSALDGGYNEQFF. CDR3 bases: TGTGCCAGCAGCGCCCTCGACGGGGGCTACAATGAGCAGTTCTTC.

V and J are TRBV30 and TRBJ2-3, with TRBD1 matching 10 bases. The CDR3 runs to 15 residues. After removal of 2 bases from V and 6 bases from J, the junction contained 8 bases not matched to a gene. Germline CDR1 GTSNPN, CDR2 SVGIG (reference sequence). The DNA for the CDR3 is TGTGCCTGGAGTCCCGGGACAGGGGATCCGGATACGCAGTATTTT. This translates into CAWSPGTGDPDTQYF.

The chain links TRBV4-3 to TRBJ2-7, with 13 bases identical to TRBD2. V trimming: 4 bases; J trimming: 2 bases; junction bases outside the gene matches: 2. The CDR3 extends over 15 amino acids. Germline V gene sequence: CDR1 LGHNA, CDR2 YSLEER. In DNA, the CDR3 is TGCGCCAGCAGCCGAGGGACTAGCGGGACCTACGAGCAGTACTTC. Translated: CASSRGTSGTYEQYF.

This clone was observed a few times. The rearrangement links TRBV28 to TRBJ2-7; D possibly corresponds to TRBD2 (5 bases). The germline V gene has CDR1 MDHEN and CDR2 SYDVKM. There are 13 residues in the CDR3. Trimming left V 2 bases short and J 6 bases short, with 11 bases between. CDR3 amino acids: CASSLGESGEQYF. DNA for the CDR3: TGTGCCAGCAGTTTAGGCGAGAGCGGCGAGCAGTACTTC.

As regards this clone: The sample contains more than one DNA sequence encoding this CDR3. The V and J genes are TRBV18 and TRBJ1-1; TRBD1 matches 7 bases. Per the germline V gene, CDR1 is KGHSH and CDR2 is LQKENI. V dropped 6 bases and J dropped 3; count of bases not matched to a gene: 4. This CDR3 contains 13 residues. CDR3 nucleotide sequence: TGTGCCAGCTCCCCTACAGGGGACACTGAAGCTTTCTTT. Residues: CASSPTGDTEAFF.

V is TRBV9 and J is TRBJ2-7; maybe TRBD2 (7 bases). Germline assignment: CDR1 SGDLS and CDR2 YYNGEE. V was shortened by 4 bases and J by 0 bases, with 14 bases between the two germline ends. The CDR3 has 15 residues. The CDR3 bases are TGTGCCAGCAGCCCCGGGGGGCTCAGCTCCTACGAGCAGTACTTC. Protein: CASSPGGLSSYEQYF.

V and J are TRBV11-2 and TRBJ1-1; 8 bases map to TRBD1. This CDR3 comprises 14 residues. The V gene's germline CDR1 is SGHAT and CDR2 FQNNGV. Trimming cost V 6 bases and J 5 bases; bases outside gene matches: 8. The CDR3 DNA follows: TGTGCCAGCAGACCCCAGGGGGCAGGGACTGAAGCTTTCTTT. Amino acid sequence: CASRPQGAGTEAFF.

The chain links TRBV7-8 to TRBJ2-1, with a weak D call TRBD2 (6 bases). V was trimmed by 1 base and J by 8 bases, leaving 18 bases between them. CDR1 and CDR2 from the germline V gene are SGHVS and FQNEAQ. This CDR3 comprises 16 residues. Here the CDR3 reads CASSLDAPGGRDEQFF. For the CDR3, the DNA is TGTGCCAGCAGCTTAGACGCCCCCGGGGGAAGGGATGAGCAGTTCTTC.

On this clone: This sample includes further DNA sequences coding for the same CDR3. CDR3 DNA: TGCGCCAGCAGTGAGTCAGGGAGGAATGAGCAGTTCTTC. It codes for CASSESGRNEQFF. This sequence joins TRBV10-1 and TRBJ2-1; D possibly corresponds to TRBD2 (6 bases). Trimming stripped 0 bases from V and 7 bases from J, with 7 bases between. CDR1 and CDR2 (germline): WNHNN, SYGVQD (reference sequence). This CDR3 is 13 amino acids long.

This chain joins TRBV5-1 and TRBJ2-3; 10 bases are shared with TRBD2. Germline-derived CDR1 and CDR2 are SGHRS and YFSETQ. J gave up 0 bases and V 7 bases, and 8 bases lay outside the gene matches. The length of the CDR3 is 16 residues. The CDR3 reads CASRTSGFTSTDTQYF. Here the CDR3 DNA reads TGCGCCAGCCGGACTAGCGGATTTACTAGCACAGATACGCAGTATTTT.

The chain has TRBV27 and TRBJ1-5, with a possible D match to TRBD1 (6 bases). In germline, CDR1 is MNHEY, CDR2 SMNVEV (reference sequence). The germline V and J ends were trimmed by 8 bases and 7 bases, with 18 bases remaining between them. The CDR3 length is 14 residues. CDR3 sequence (DNA): TGTGCCAGCTGGGGTTACAGGGCAGTGCAGCCCCAGCATTTT. This sequence encodes CASWGYRAVQPQHF.